This TCR beta chain emerged from a study of blood T cell repertoires in COVID-19. Measured with immunoSEQ multiplex PCR; TCRdb has only the in-frame clones, and not every one. Seen here are 60,000 to 70,000 clones, 70% to 90% observed once, and the top ten hold just under 4.5%. Per germline, CDR1 LGHDT and CDR2 YNNKEL (reference sequence). The CDR3 loop spans 18 amino acids. The ends lost 5 bases at V and 0 bases at J; junction bases unmatched: 7. The chain has TRBV3-1 (or the pseudogene TRBV3-2) and TRBJ2-2; 12 positions agree with TRBD2. The origin of this receptor is a man aged 50-59 years with active COVID-19. The specimen sequenced was peripheral blood. CDR3 nucleotides: TGTGCCAGCAGCATTCGGACTAGCGGGATAACGAACACCGGGGAGCTGTTTTTT. It codes for CASSIRTSGITNTGELFF.